Below are 25 T cell receptor beta chains sequenced from a single sample in a study of PD-L1 blockade in urothelial cancer. TCRdb's table, derived via immunoSEQ multiplex PCR, lists solely in-frame clones and lacks some. The sample gives 30,000 to 40,000 clones, around 83% of which show up once; 15% to 20% is in the top ten. Here the sequenced sample was PBMCs, taken around atezolizumab (anti-PD-L1) treatment. These receptors were collected from a man aged 60-69 years with urothelial cancer.

The chain joins TRBV9 to TRBJ1-2; D is ambiguous. The CDR3 consists of 12 residues. Germline CDR1 and CDR2: SGDLS and YYNGEE. The V end was cut by 3 bases, the J end by 1 base, with 4 bases between. The CDR3 coding sequence is TGTGCCAGCAGCGGCGGTAACTATGGCTACACCTTC. Its protein product is CASSGGNYGYTF. Full variable domain (rest looked up from reference TRBV9 and TRBJ1-2): DSGVTQTPKHLITATGQRVTLRCSPRSGDLSVYWYQQSLDQGLQFLIQYYNGEERAKGNILERFSAQQFPDLHSELNLSSLELGDSALYFCASSGGNYGYTFGSGTRLTVV.

The rearrangement joins TRBV18 to TRBJ1-1, with D maybe TRBD1 (6 bases). The germline gives CDR1 KGHSH, CDR2 LQKENI. V lost 6 bases, J lost 5 bases, and 19 bases lay in between. The length of the CDR3 is 15 residues. For the CDR3, the DNA is TGTGCCAGCTCGCCTCAACAGGGCCCGGGGACTGAAGCTTTCTTT. It translates to CASSPQQGPGTEAFF.

V usage is TRBV19 and J usage is TRBJ1-5; 7 bases line up with TRBD1. Germline V gene data show CDR1 as LNHDA and CDR2 as SQIVND (reference sequence). V trimming: 6 bases; J trimming: 7 bases; junction bases outside the gene matches: 9. The CDR3 consists of 14 residues. This CDR3 reads CASSFTGDRQPQHF. The CDR3 region has the DNA TGTGCCAGTAGCTTTACAGGGGATAGACAGCCCCAGCATTTT.

The V gene is TRBV7-2, the J gene TRBJ2-1; 7 bases match TRBD1. V shed 5 bases and J 4 bases; nucleotides not matched to a gene: 11. The CDR3 is made up of 16 amino acids. Germline V lookup: CDR1 SGHTA, CDR2 FQGNSA. DNA for the CDR3: TGTGCCAGCAGCCCCACCGGGACAGAGCCTTACAATGAGCAGTTCTTC. It is translated as CASSPTGTEPYNEQFF.

The gene calls are TRBV5-1 and TRBJ1-2, with D unresolved. Trimming took 2 bases from V and 3 from J, leaving 5 bases between them. The CDR3 runs 12 residues. Germline CDR1 and CDR2: SGHRS and YFSETQ. The CDR3 region is CASSFSDYGYTF. The CDR3, as DNA: TGCGCCAGCAGCTTCAGTGACTATGGCTACACCTTC.

V gene TRBV28 combines with J gene TRBJ1-2; 7 nucleotides agree with TRBD1. V was clipped by 5 bases and J by 5 bases; unmatched bases: 8. Germline assignment: CDR1 MDHEN and CDR2 SYDVKM. The CDR3 sequence is 14 residues long. The CDR3 sequence: CASSPWGQSYGYTF. The CDR3 DNA is TGTGCCAGCAGTCCATGGGGACAGAGTTATGGCTACACCTTC.

This chain connects TRBV7-2 to TRBJ2-1, with TRBD2 identical over 8 bases. Germline values: CDR1 SGHTA, CDR2 FQGNSA. The CDR3 runs to 15 residues. The V gene end was trimmed by 5 bases and the J gene end by 7 bases; junction bases not matched to a gene: 10. CDR3 sequence reads: CASSPYGGEANEQFF. CDR3 sequence (DNA): TGTGCCAGCAGCCCCTACGGGGGGGAGGCGAATGAGCAGTTCTTC.

In its sample, this clone was seen a few times. The CDR3 coding sequence is TGTGCCAGCAGGTTCGGACAGGGCGATCAGCCCCAGCATTTT. Protein sequence: CASRFGQGDQPQHF. The chain has TRBV6-5 and TRBJ1-5; TRBD1 aligns across 8 bases. J lost 5 bases, V lost 6 bases, and 6 bases had no gene match. Germline CDR1 MNHEY, CDR2 SVGAGI. This CDR3 is 14 amino acids long.

The CDR3 is CASISGGNNNEQFF. The CDR3 coding sequence is TGTGCCAGCATTAGCGGGGGGAATAACAATGAGCAGTTCTTC. The chain combines TRBV28 with TRBJ2-1; 10 bases agree with TRBD2. CDR1 and CDR2 from the germline V gene are MDHEN and SYDVKM. This CDR3 region has 14 residues. V gave up 7 bases and J gave up 5 bases; unmatched junction bases: 5.

The chain links TRBV4-1 to TRBJ1-3; the D gene is possibly TRBD1 (6 bases). The CDR3 covers 16 residues. Per the germline V gene, CDR1 is MGHRA and CDR2 is YSYEKL. V lost 4 bases to trimming and J lost 0 bases, with 13 bases between them. CDR3 nucleotide sequence: TGCGCCAGCAGCCCTGCGGACAGTTCCTCTGGAAACACCATATATTTT. It codes for CASSPADSSSGNTIYF.

The V call is TRBV5-1, the J call TRBJ2-2; TRBD2 might be the D (5 bases). The CDR3 length is 14 residues. V gave up 4 bases and J gave up 4 bases, with 11 bases separating them. Germline CDR1 and CDR2: SGHRS and YFSETQ. The CDR3 nucleotides read TGCGCCAGCAGCCACCAAGGAGGCACCGGGGAGCTGTTTTTT. As protein: CASSHQGGTGELFF.

This chain connects TRBV15 to TRBJ2-3, with TRBD2 identical over 11 bases. CDR3 length: 16 residues. V lost 1 base, J lost 0 bases, and 0 bases stayed unmatched. Per germline, CDR1 LNHNV and CDR2 YYDKDF (reference sequence). The CDR3 DNA sequence: TGTGCCACCAGCAGAGGGACTAGCGGGAGCACAGATACGCAGTATTTT. Residues: CATSRGTSGSTDTQYF.

The chain recombines TRBV6-4 with TRBJ2-3; D is perhaps TRBD2 (6 bases). V lost 4 bases and J lost 1, with 12 bases in between. The CDR3 has 15 amino acids. Germline V CDR1 and CDR2: MRHNA, SNTAGT. The CDR3 sequence is CASSGQPGGTDTQYF. The DNA of the CDR3 is TGTGCCAGCAGTGGACAGCCGGGGGGCACAGATACGCAGTATTTT.

The rearrangement uses TRBV7-2 and TRBJ2-3, with a tentative D call TRBD1 (6 bases). Trimming cost V 1 base and J 4 bases, with 12 bases left between them. Germline loops: CDR1 SGHTA, CDR2 FQGNSA. This CDR3 has 15 residues. This chain's CDR3 is CASSLGGRGADTQYF. Here the CDR3 DNA reads TGTGCCAGCAGCTTAGGGGGCAGGGGAGCAGATACGCAGTATTTT.

In its sample, this clone is medium-sized. The genes are TRBV28 and TRBJ2-7, with 7 bases matching TRBD1. Germline V gene data show CDR1 as MDHEN and CDR2 as SYDVKM. There are 15 residues in the CDR3. Trimming cost V 6 bases and J 0 bases; bases outside gene matches: 8. The CDR3 loop reads CASSPRTGTSYEQYF. Written as DNA, the CDR3 is TGTGCCAGCAGCCCTAGGACAGGCACCTCCTACGAGCAGTACTTC.

This clone was seen a single time. This sequence joins TRBV29-1 and TRBJ2-1; TRBD1 might be the D (5 bases). Germline-derived CDR1 and CDR2 are SQVTM and ANQGSEA. This CDR3 contains 15 residues. Trimming took 2 bases from V and 2 from J, leaving 13 bases between them. The chain's CDR3 is CSVEPPGRAYNEQFF. CDR3 bases: TGCAGCGTTGAACCCCCCGGCAGGGCCTACAATGAGCAGTTCTTC.

The rearrangement joins TRBV19 to TRBJ2-1; 10 bases fit TRBD2. There are 15 residues in the CDR3. The ends lost 7 bases at V and 5 bases at J; junction bases unmatched: 8. Looked up from germline, CDR1 is LNHDA and CDR2 is SQIVND (reference sequence). This CDR3 reads CASTQALAGNNEQFF. The CDR3 nucleotides are TGTGCCAGTACCCAGGCACTAGCGGGGAACAATGAGCAGTTCTTC.

The rearrangement joins TRBV7-2 to TRBJ2-7, with TRBD1 as a possible D gene (6 bases). Per germline, CDR1 SGHTA and CDR2 FQGNSA. V was cut by 5 bases and J by 3 bases, with 17 bases left in between. The length of the CDR3 is 15 residues. This chain's CDR3 is CASSLLQGTVYEQYF. In DNA form, the CDR3 reads TGTGCCAGCAGCCTTCTCCAGGGGACCGTCTACGAGCAGTACTTC. Complete variable domain (other parts from reference TRBV7-2 and TRBJ2-7): GAGVSQSPSNKVTEKGKDVELRCDPISGHTALYWYRQSLGQGLEFLIYFQGNSAPDKSGLPSDRFSAERTGGSVSTLTIQRTQQEDSAVYLCASSLLQGTVYEQYFGPGTRLTVT.

The chain recombines TRBV19 with TRBJ2-5, with 7 bases lining up with TRBD2. From germline, CDR1 is LNHDA and CDR2 SQIVND (reference sequence). V was clipped by 4 bases and J by 2 bases; unmatched bases: 4. This CDR3 spans 14 amino acids. The CDR3 DNA reads as TGTGCCAGTAGTAGGGACTACAAACAAGAGACCCAGTACTTC. Its translation: CASSRDYKQETQYF.

In this sample, this clone turned up once. The chain links TRBV5-4 to TRBJ2-1, with D perhaps matching TRBD2 (5 bases). With 0 bases removed from V and 13 bases from J, the gap between germline ends came to 17 bases. The CDR3 totals 14 residues. Germline CDR1 reads SGHNT; CDR2 reads YYREEE (reference sequence). CDR3 DNA sequence: TGTGCCAGCAGCTTGGAGGGCGGACTCTCTGCTCAGTTCTTC. Its protein product is CASSLEGGLSAQFF.

The V and J genes are TRBV28 and TRBJ1-5, with 8 bases that match TRBD1. The CDR3 totals 14 residues. Germline V lookup: CDR1 MDHEN, CDR2 SYDVKM. The V and J ends lost 6 bases and 3 bases, in that order; junction bases with no gene match: 4. CDR3 sequence reads: CASRRQGFNQPQHF. The CDR3 DNA sequence: TGTGCCAGCAGAAGACAGGGGTTCAATCAGCCCCAGCATTTT.

This clone was detected only a few times. The CDR3 DNA follows: TGTGCCTGGAGCCTAGCGGGCACAGATACGCAGTATTTT. Translated, it gives CAWSLAGTDTQYF. The chain uses TRBV30 and TRBJ2-3; 7 bases are a match to TRBD2. This CDR3 is 13 amino acids long. Trimming removed 3 bases from V and 1 base from J; junction bases left unmatched: 1. CDR1 and CDR2 from the germline V gene are GTSNPN and SVGIG (reference sequence). Looking up the rest from reference TRBV30 and TRBJ2-3 gives the full variable domain: SQTIHQWPATLVQPVGSPLSLECTVEGTSNPNLYWYRQAAGRGLQLLFYSVGIGQISSEVPQNLSASRPQDRQFILSSKKLLLSDSGFYLCAWSLAGTDTQYFGPGTRLTVL.

The chain joins TRBV5-4 to TRBJ2-6; D might be TRBD2 (5 bases). CDR1 and CDR2 (germline): SGHNT, YYREEE (reference sequence). This CDR3 has 16 residues. Trimming took off 1 base at V and 2 bases at J, with 10 bases between the two ends. The CDR3 DNA reads TGTGCCAGCAGCTTGTATCGAGGGCCTGGGGCCAACGTCCTGACTTTC. It codes for CASSLYRGPGANVLTF. The whole variable domain, remainder taken from reference TRBV5-4 and TRBJ2-6, is ETGVTQSPTHLIKTRGQQVTLRCSSQSGHNTVSWYQQALGQGPQFIFQYYREEENGRGNFPPRFSGLQFPNYSSELNVNALELDDSALYLCASSLYRGPGANVLTFGAGSRLTVL.

The chain carries TRBV19 and TRBJ2-3; unclear D gene. The CDR3 spans 14 residues. The germline V gene has CDR1 LNHDA and CDR2 SQIVND (reference sequence). Trimming removed 3 bases at V and 5 bases at J, with 12 bases between. The CDR3: CASSMGGLEDTQYF. The CDR3 nucleotides are TGTGCCAGTAGTATGGGTGGGCTTGAAGATACGCAGTATTTT.

J is TRBJ1-4 and V is TRBV6-5; no clear D. This CDR3 spans 14 amino acids. Trimming stripped 0 bases from V and 12 bases from J, with 14 bases between. CDR1 and CDR2 from the germline V gene are MNHEY and SVGAGI. CDR3 loop: CASSYSWRRSELFF. CDR3 DNA sequence: TGTGCCAGCAGTTACTCTTGGAGACGTAGTGAACTGTTTTTT.